The 22 T cell receptor beta chains below come from one sample, sequenced in a study of molecular identifiers for immune sequencing clone quantification (dated by TCRdb to the late 2010s). The library was generated by PCR. Sequencing was performed on a NextSeq 500. TCRdb itself trimmed the public reads at Q25 with fastp, ran MiXCR and retained productive beta chains. Under each unique CDR3 protein, matching rows form one entry showing the most common genes and DNA. The sample table contains around 320,000 distinct CDR3 sequences; only one count was recorded for 24% of them. The biggest ten clones account for 0.65% to 0.95% of the sample. The source material was naive CD8+ T cells from blood, with Jurkat cell RNA spiked in. According to the study, the label for this sample's cell subset or site signals: FACS-sorted CD8+CD4-CCR7+CD45RA+ naive T cells. The receptors were gathered from a human donor in good health. Some libraries in this study had Jurkat cell RNA spiked in.

This clonotype was observed at least ten times. The rearrangement joins TRBV28 to TRBJ2-5; TRBD1 is a possible D gene (6 bases). The V end lost 1 base, the J end lost 2 bases, and 17 bases lay between the germline ends. Germline lookup yields CDR1 MDHEN and CDR2 SYDVKM. This CDR3 is 17 amino acids long. CDR3 nucleotides: TGTGCCAGCAGTTTATCCCAGGACAGCTTATTGCAAGAGACCCAGTACTTC. The encoded protein is CASSLSQDSLLQETQYF.

Many counts were recorded for this clonotype. The chain combines TRBV29-1 with TRBJ2-3, with 8 bases fitting TRBD2. There are 16 residues in the CDR3. The junction had 14 bases not matched to a gene; V was cut back by 3 bases and J by 6 bases. In germline, CDR1 is SQVTM, CDR2 ANQGSEA. CDR3 nucleotide sequence: TGCAGCGTTGACTTATTAGCGGGGCTGATGGATGATACGCAGTATTTT. It yields the protein CSVDLLAGLMDDTQYF.

For this clonotype: A much larger clone sits a single nucleotide away, making a read error possible. The genes are TRBV25-1 and TRBJ2-7, with 7 bases lining up with TRBD1. The CDR3 extends over 11 amino acids. Germline V gene lookup returns CDR1 MGHDK and CDR2 SYGVNS. Here the CDR3 reads CASSFGQEQNF. As DNA, the CDR3 is TGTGCCAGCAGTTTTGGACAGGAGCAGAACTTC.

This clonotype was detected ten times or more. CDR3 coding DNA: TGTGCCAGCAGCTTATATGATCAGCCCCAGCATTTT. Translation gives CASSLYDQPQHF. The J gene is TRBJ1-5, the V gene TRBV7-9, with D unclear. From germline, CDR1 is SEHNR and CDR2 FQNEAQ (reference sequence). The germline V and J ends were trimmed by 2 bases and 5 bases, with 4 bases remaining between them. There are 12 residues in the CDR3.

V is TRBV29-1 and J is TRBJ1-4; possible D gene TRBD1, 5 bases. Per the germline V gene, CDR1 is SQVTM and CDR2 is ANQGSEA. The CDR3 is made up of 16 amino acids. V was clipped by 0 bases and J by 7 bases, with 18 bases between them. CDR3 nucleotides: TGCAGCGTTGAAGATTCTGTCGTGCAGGGTGGTGAAAAACTGTTTTTT. This gives the protein CSVEDSVVQGGEKLFF.

Concerning this clonotype itself: A read error is likely, as this CDR3 ends without the conserved phenylalanine or tryptophan. The chain employs TRBV27 and TRBJ2-5; D remains ambiguous. CDR1 and CDR2 (germline): MNHEY, SMNVEV (reference sequence). Deletions cut 5 bases from V and 0 bases from J, with 7 bases between. The CDR3 has 13 residues. For the CDR3, the DNA is TGTGCCAGCAGTCCCCAGCACCAAGAGACCCAGTACCTC. Translation gives CASSPQHQETQYL.

In this sample, this clonotype turned up many times. An end of the junction does not agree with germline; a read error may underlie this. This chain's CDR3 is CASRPRPGTVDNQPQHF. CDR3 nucleotides: TGTGCTAGCAGACCAAGGCCAGGGACGGTAGACAATCAGCCCCAGCATTTT. V gene TRBV7-7 combines with J gene TRBJ1-5; D is perhaps TRBD1 (5 bases). CDR1 is SSHAT, CDR2 FNYEAQ, per germline (reference sequence). The CDR3 is made up of 17 amino acids. Full variable domain (missing parts from reference TRBV7-7 and TRBJ1-5): GAGVSQSPRYKVTKRGQDVTLRCDPISSHATLYWYQQALGQGPEFLTYFNYEAQPDKSGLPSDRFSAERPEGSISTLTIQRTEQRDSAMYRCASRPRPGTVDNQPQHFGDGTRLSIL.

In the case of this clonotype: The junction and the germline gene differ at one end; a read error may be behind it. The gene calls are TRBV30 and TRBJ2-7; D ambiguous. Germline CDR1 is GTSNPN and CDR2 is SVGIG (reference sequence). The CDR3 sequence is 10 residues long. The CDR3 protein is CVWSGYEQYF. In DNA, the CDR3 is TGTGTCTGGAGTGGATACGAGCAGTACTTC.

About this clonotype itself: A much larger clone differs from this one at a single base, so this may be a read error. This CDR3 reads CASSLGVSSYNELFF. The CDR3 coding sequence is TGTGCCAGCAGTTTAGGCGTTAGCTCCTACAATGAGCTGTTCTTC. V is TRBV12-3 or TRBV12-4 and J is TRBJ2-1; D ambiguous. The CDR3 has 15 amino acids.

The rearrangement uses TRBV6-2 or TRBV6-3 and TRBJ2-7, with D hard to call. The germline V gene encodes CDR1 MNHEY and CDR2 SVGEGT. Trimming cost V 2 bases and J 0 bases, with 5 bases left between them. This CDR3 contains 13 residues. This chain's CDR3 is CASSYPDSYEQYF. The DNA of the CDR3 is TGTGCCAGCAGTTACCCGGACTCCTACGAGCAGTACTTC.

This clonotype was detected many times. The chain uses TRBV25-1 and TRBJ2-3; 10 positions match TRBD1. CDR3 size: 15 residues. V shed 7 bases, J shed 5 bases, and the junction held 9 bases outside the gene matches. CDR1 and CDR2 from the germline V gene are MGHDK and SYGVNS. CDR3 nucleotide sequence: TGTGCCAGCACTCGAGGACAGGGGGAGAGAGATACGCAGTATTTT. It encodes CASTRGQGERDTQYF.

The chain links TRBV6-5 to TRBJ1-2, with a weak D call TRBD1 (6 bases). The germline gives CDR1 MNHEY, CDR2 SVGAGI. The germline V and J ends were trimmed by 1 base and 0 bases, with 15 bases remaining between them. CDR3 length: 17 amino acids. DNA for the CDR3: TGTGCCAGCAGTTACTTAGCAGGGGCAACAGCTAACTATGGCTACACCTTC. Translated, it gives CASSYLAGATANYGYTF.

With regard to this clonotype: A read error may produce the germline difference seen at one junction end. The CDR3 sequence is CASSFWANAGELFF. The CDR3 region has the DNA TGTGCCAGTAGTTTCTGGGCGAACGCCGGGGAGCTGTTTTTT. The chain carries TRBV19 and TRBJ2-2; the D is unclear. This CDR3 has 14 amino acids. Germline V gives CDR1 LNHDA, CDR2 SQIVND (reference sequence).

A few counts support this clonotype. The rearrangement uses TRBV27 and TRBJ2-1, with D perhaps TRBD1 (6 bases). Germline-derived CDR1 and CDR2 are MNHEY and SMNVEV (reference sequence). The CDR3 is 15 residues long. V was cut by 5 bases and J by 4 bases, with 15 bases left in between. The CDR3 nucleotides read TGTGCCAGCAGTACCACGGGACACCTTTACAATGAGCAGTTCTTC. It encodes CASSTTGHLYNEQFF.

This clonotype was detected ten times or more. The genes are TRBV21-1 and TRBJ1-1; the table's D call, TRBD1, was not checked against the DNA. TRBV21-1 is tagged as a pseudogene. The CDR3 contains 17 residues. The CDR3 spells CASSSDRFHSMNTEAFF. The CDR3 DNA sequence: TGTGCCAGCAGCTCAGACAGGTTCCACTCCATGAACACTGAAGCTTTCTTT.

This clonotype was recorded many times. The chain is built from TRBV10-2 and TRBJ1-6; the D is unclear. Germline V gene lookup returns CDR1 WSHSY and CDR2 SAAADI. Trimming stripped 3 bases from V and 9 bases from J, with 3 bases between. CDR3 length equals 11 residues. CDR3 protein: CASSEGSPLHF. The CDR3 region has the DNA TGCGCCAGCAGTGAAGGTTCACCCCTCCACTTT.

The CDR3 DNA reads TGTGCCATCAGTACCCTCGGAGGCGATTCCTACAATGAGCAGTTCTTC. Translating it yields CAISTLGGDSYNEQFF. The gene calls are TRBV10-3 and TRBJ2-1; D possibly corresponds to TRBD2 (5 bases). CDR3 length equals 16 residues. V was clipped by 5 bases and J by 1 base, with 15 bases between them. The germline gives CDR1 ENHRY, CDR2 SYGVKD.

This clonotype appeared many times. The rearrangement uses TRBV6-2 or TRBV6-3 and TRBJ1-5; 8 bases line up with TRBD1. This CDR3 comprises 15 residues. Germline assignment: CDR1 MNHEY and CDR2 SVGEGT. V dropped 5 bases and J dropped 1; count of bases not matched to a gene: 4. CDR3 bases: TGTGCCAGCAGTCCGAACAGGGGGAGCAATCAGCCCCAGCATTTT. This encodes CASSPNRGSNQPQHF.

This clonotype was seen at least ten times. The chain is built from TRBV12-3 or TRBV12-4 and TRBJ1-2; D remains unclear. This CDR3 spans 13 amino acids. Between the trimmed V and J ends, which lost 6 bases and 7 bases, there was a span of 15 bases. The CDR3 loop reads CASREGGVSGYTF. Written as DNA, the CDR3 is TGTGCCAGCAGAGAAGGTGGGGTTAGTGGCTACACCTTC.

Turning to this clonotype: Compared with germline, one end of the junction differs, possibly owing to a read error. The chain links TRBV9 to TRBJ1-2, with D tentatively TRBD1 (5 bases). The V gene's germline CDR1 is SGDLS and CDR2 YYNGEE. The CDR3 covers 16 residues. CDR3 in DNA: TGTGCCAGCAGCTTCAACGAGGGGCAAGCTAACTATGACTACACCTTC. It yields the protein CASSFNEGQANYDYTF. Drawing the rest from reference TRBV9 and TRBJ1-2, the complete variable domain is DSGVTQTPKHLITATGQRVTLRCSPRSGDLSVYWYQQSLDQGLQFLIQYYNGEERAKGNILERFSAQQFPDLHSELNLSSLELGDSALYFCASSFNEGQANYDYTFGSGTRLTVV.

Ten or more counts support this clonotype. The chain links TRBV29-1 to TRBJ2-5, with D unclear. Germline V gene sequence: CDR1 SQVTM, CDR2 ANQGSEA. The CDR3 runs to 13 residues. V lost 4 bases and J lost 3, with 12 bases in between. CDR3 bases: TGCAGCGTTGTGTCTTGGACGGAAGAGACCCAGTACTTC. Translated: CSVVSWTEETQYF.

There are many counts of this clonotype. This chain connects TRBV30 to TRBJ2-7, with TRBD1 matching over 8 bases. Losses at the gene ends were 4 bases for V and 3 bases for J; bases not matched to a gene: 2. The CDR3 is 12 amino acids. The germline V gene encodes CDR1 GTSNPN and CDR2 SVGIG (reference sequence). The CDR3 spells CAWTTGGYEQYF. CDR3 nucleotides: TGTGCCTGGACCACAGGGGGCTACGAGCAGTACTTC.